This is a list of T cell receptor beta chains from one sample in a study of cytomegalovirus exposure and HLA in healthy donors. This table comes from immunoSEQ multiplex PCR, and its TCRdb copy is limited to in-frame clones, with some not included. The sample is made up of fewer than 85,000 clones, and the top ten hold approximately 4.5% of it. Input material: PBMCs. The receptors stem from a middle-aged woman in good health and CMV-seropositive. The CDR3 runs from the conserved cysteine through the conserved F or W.

v_gene: TRBV28
j_gene: TRBJ2-4
CDR3aa: CASRTSGTENIQYF

v_gene: TRBV5-1
j_gene: TRBJ1-3
CDR3aa: CASSLGGSSGNTIYF

v_gene: TRBV5-6
j_gene: TRBJ2-1
CDR3aa: CASSFGLAGGSEQFF

v_gene: TRBV18
j_gene: TRBJ1-4
CDR3aa: CASSPLQGPMWKLFF

v_gene: TRBV27
j_gene: -
CDR3aa: CASSLAGTYEQYF

v_gene: TRBV4-3
j_gene: TRBJ2-3
CDR3aa: CASSPNHRTGDDYTDTQYF

v_gene: TRBV5-6
j_gene: TRBJ1-4
CDR3aa: CASSLWTGRTLEKLFF

v_gene: TRBV5-8
j_gene: TRBJ2-3
CDR3aa: CASSSTTGALGDTQYF

v_gene: TRBV18
j_gene: TRBJ1-4
CDR3aa: CASSPRTATNEKLFF

v_gene: TRBV7-3
j_gene: TRBJ1-2
CDR3aa: CASSPGIPGQGHGYTF

v_gene: TRBV2
j_gene: TRBJ2-2
CDR3aa: CASSPQGHGELFF

v_gene: TRBV6-5
j_gene: TRBJ1-5
CDR3aa: CASRTRVTSQPQHF

v_gene: TRBV6-6
j_gene: TRBJ2-7
CDR3aa: CASSYALAGRAGEQYF

v_gene: TRBV19
j_gene: TRBJ1-1
CDR3aa: CASSIYVGGFSTEAFF

v_gene: TRBV28
j_gene: TRBJ1-5
CDR3aa: CASSQLLGGQPQHF

v_gene: TRBV27
j_gene: TRBJ1-5
CDR3aa: CASSLLGTGGNQPQHF

v_gene: TRBV13
j_gene: TRBJ2-3
CDR3aa: CASSRIAGGPWVTDTQYF

v_gene: TRBV5-1
j_gene: TRBJ2-7
CDR3aa: CASSLGPGETYEQYF

v_gene: TRBV7-2
j_gene: TRBJ2-2
CDR3aa: CASDIAASNTGELFF

v_gene: TRBV29-1
j_gene: TRBJ1-2
CDR3aa: CSVDRGRIYGYTF

v_gene: TRBV5-4
j_gene: TRBJ2-3
CDR3aa: CASSSDRGVFGTDTQYF

v_gene: TRBV6-4
j_gene: TRBJ2-3
CDR3aa: CASSALASTDTQYF

v_gene: TRBV9
j_gene: TRBJ2-5
CDR3aa: CASSKGLAKETQYF

v_gene: TRBV18
j_gene: TRBJ1-1
CDR3aa: CASSPNGQNTEAFF

v_gene: TRBV30
j_gene: TRBJ1-2
CDR3aa: CASNPTAYGYTF

v_gene: TRBV11-2
j_gene: TRBJ2-7
CDR3aa: CASSRGQGPYEQYF

v_gene: TRBV7-3
j_gene: TRBJ2-1
CDR3aa: CASSRGHTSNNEQFF

v_gene: TRBV4-2
j_gene: TRBJ1-1
CDR3aa: CASSQAGGMTEAFF

v_gene: TRBV23-1
j_gene: TRBJ1-1
CDR3aa: CASSQNSGGRVTEAFF

v_gene: TRBV4-2
j_gene: TRBJ2-3
CDR3aa: CASSQGGGTADTDTQYF

v_gene: TRBV28
j_gene: TRBJ2-3
CDR3aa: CASSPMTGADTQYF

v_gene: TRBV10-3
j_gene: TRBJ1-1
CDR3aa: CAIRNGGGPEAFF

v_gene: TRBV19
j_gene: TRBJ2-1
CDR3aa: CASSFYRDSHNEQFF

v_gene: TRBV7-8
j_gene: TRBJ2-5
CDR3aa: CASSLARSSETQYF

v_gene: TRBV6-1
j_gene: TRBJ1-1
CDR3aa: CASSDQGRGGDTEAFF

v_gene: TRBV4-1
j_gene: -
CDR3aa: CASSQPWTGSYAYEQYF

v_gene: TRBV19
j_gene: TRBJ2-4
CDR3aa: CASSINQGMIQYF

v_gene: TRBV28
j_gene: TRBJ1-2
CDR3aa: CASSSYAIGGYTNYGYTF

v_gene: TRBV27
j_gene: TRBJ1-4
CDR3aa: CASSPRNEKLFF

v_gene: TRBV9
j_gene: TRBJ1-2
CDR3aa: CASTKQGASNYGYTF

v_gene: TRBV6-1
j_gene: TRBJ2-3
CDR3aa: CASSEGTSGSDTQYF

v_gene: TRBV5-1
j_gene: TRBJ2-7
CDR3aa: CASSSDGTSGRGEQYF